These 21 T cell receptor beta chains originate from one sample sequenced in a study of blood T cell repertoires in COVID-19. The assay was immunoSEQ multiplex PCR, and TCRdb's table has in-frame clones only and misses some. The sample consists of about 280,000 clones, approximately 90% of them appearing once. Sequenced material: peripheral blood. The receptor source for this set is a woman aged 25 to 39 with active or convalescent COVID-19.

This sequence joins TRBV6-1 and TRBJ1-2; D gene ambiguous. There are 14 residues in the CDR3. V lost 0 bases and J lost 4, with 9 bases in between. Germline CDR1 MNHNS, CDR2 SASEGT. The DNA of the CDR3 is TGTGCCAGCAGTGAAGCGAGAGGTCTCTATGGCTACACCTTC. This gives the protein CASSEARGLYGYTF.

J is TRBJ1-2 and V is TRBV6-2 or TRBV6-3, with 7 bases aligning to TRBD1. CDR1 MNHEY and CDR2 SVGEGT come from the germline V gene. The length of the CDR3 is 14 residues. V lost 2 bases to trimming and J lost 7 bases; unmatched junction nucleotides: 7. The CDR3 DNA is TGTGCCAGCAGTTACCCGACAGGGCGGTTTGGCTACACCTTC. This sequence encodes CASSYPTGRFGYTF.

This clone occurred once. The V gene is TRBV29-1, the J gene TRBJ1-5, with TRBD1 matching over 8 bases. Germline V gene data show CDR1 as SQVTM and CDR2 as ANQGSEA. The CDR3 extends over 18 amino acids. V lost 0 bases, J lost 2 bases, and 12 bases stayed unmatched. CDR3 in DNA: TGCAGCGTTGAAGACTCGGGACAGGTTCGGTGTGGCAATCAGCCCCAGCATTTT. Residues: CSVEDSGQVRCGNQPQHF.

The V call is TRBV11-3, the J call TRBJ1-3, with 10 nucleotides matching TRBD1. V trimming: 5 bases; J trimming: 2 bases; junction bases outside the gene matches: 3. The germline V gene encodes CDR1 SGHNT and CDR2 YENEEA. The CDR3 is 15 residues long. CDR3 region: CASSDGQGAGNTIYF. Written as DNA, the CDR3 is TGTGCCAGCAGCGACGGACAGGGGGCTGGAAACACCATATATTTT. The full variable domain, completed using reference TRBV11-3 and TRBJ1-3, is EAGVVQSPRYKIIEKKQPVAFWCNPISGHNTLYWYLQNLGQGPELLIRYENEEAVDDSQLPKDRFSAERLKGVDSTLKIQPAELGDSAVYLCASSDGQGAGNTIYFGEGSWLTVV.

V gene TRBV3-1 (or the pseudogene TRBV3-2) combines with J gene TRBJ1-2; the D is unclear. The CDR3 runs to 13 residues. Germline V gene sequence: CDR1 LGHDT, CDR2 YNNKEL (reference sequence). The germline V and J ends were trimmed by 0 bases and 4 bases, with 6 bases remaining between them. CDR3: CASSQDRLYGYTF. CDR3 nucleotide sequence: TGTGCCAGCAGCCAAGACCGACTCTATGGCTACACCTTC.

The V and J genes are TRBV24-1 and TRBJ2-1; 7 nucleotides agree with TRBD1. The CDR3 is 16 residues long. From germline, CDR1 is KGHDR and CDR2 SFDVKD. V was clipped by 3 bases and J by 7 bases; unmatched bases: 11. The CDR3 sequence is CATSDATPTGRNEQFF. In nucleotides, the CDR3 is TGTGCCACCAGTGATGCCACCCCGACAGGGCGGAATGAGCAGTTCTTC.

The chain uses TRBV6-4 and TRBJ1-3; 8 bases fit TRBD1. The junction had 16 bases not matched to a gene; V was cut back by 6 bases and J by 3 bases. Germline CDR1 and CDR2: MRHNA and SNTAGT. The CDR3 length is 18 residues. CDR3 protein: CASRYRDRIPTNGNTIYF. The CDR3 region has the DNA TGTGCCAGCAGATACCGGGACAGGATACCTACGAATGGAAACACCATATATTTT.

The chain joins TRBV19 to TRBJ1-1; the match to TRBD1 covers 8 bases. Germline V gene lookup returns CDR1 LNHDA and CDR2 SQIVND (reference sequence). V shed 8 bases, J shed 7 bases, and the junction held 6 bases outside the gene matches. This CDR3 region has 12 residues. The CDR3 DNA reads TGTGCCAGTCGGACAGGGAATATTGAAGCTTTCTTT. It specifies CASRTGNIEAFF.

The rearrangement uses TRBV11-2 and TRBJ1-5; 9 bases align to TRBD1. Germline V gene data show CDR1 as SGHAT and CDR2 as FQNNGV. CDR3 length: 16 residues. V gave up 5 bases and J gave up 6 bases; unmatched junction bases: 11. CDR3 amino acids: CASSPDRGQWIQPQHF. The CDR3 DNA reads TGTGCCAGCAGCCCGGACAGGGGACAGTGGATTCAGCCCCAGCATTTT.

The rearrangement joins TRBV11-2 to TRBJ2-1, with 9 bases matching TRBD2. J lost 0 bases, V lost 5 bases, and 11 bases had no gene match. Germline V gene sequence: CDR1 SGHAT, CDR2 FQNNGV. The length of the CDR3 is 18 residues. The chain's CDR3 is CASSLPRAGGDSYNEQFF. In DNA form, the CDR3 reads TGTGCCAGCAGCCTACCCCGAGCGGGGGGAGACTCCTACAATGAGCAGTTCTTC.

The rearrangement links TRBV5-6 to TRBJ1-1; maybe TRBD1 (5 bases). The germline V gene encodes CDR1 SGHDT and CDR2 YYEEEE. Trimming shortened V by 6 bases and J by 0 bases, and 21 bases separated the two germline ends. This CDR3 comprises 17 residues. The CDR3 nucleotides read TGTGCCAGCACCTCGAGGATGCAGGGAATGGTGAACACTGAAGCTTTCTTT. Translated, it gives CASTSRMQGMVNTEAFF. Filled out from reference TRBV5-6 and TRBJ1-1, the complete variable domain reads DAGVTQSPTHLIKTRGQQVTLRCSPKSGHDTVSWYQQALGQGPQFIFQYYEEEERQRGNFPDRFSGHQFPNYSSELNVNALLLGDSALYLCASTSRMQGMVNTEAFFGQGTRLTVV.

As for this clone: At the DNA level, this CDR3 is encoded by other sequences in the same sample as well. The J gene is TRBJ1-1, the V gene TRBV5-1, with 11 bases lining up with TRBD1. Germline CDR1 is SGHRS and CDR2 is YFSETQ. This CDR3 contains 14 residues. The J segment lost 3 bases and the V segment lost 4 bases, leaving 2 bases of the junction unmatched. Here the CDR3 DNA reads TGCGCCAGCAGCAGGGGACAGGGGGACACTGAAGCTTTCTTT. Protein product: CASSRGQGDTEAFF.

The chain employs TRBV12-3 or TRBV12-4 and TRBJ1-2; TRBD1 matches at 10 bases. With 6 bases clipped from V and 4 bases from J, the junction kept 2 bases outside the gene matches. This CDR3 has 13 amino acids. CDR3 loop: CASSRTGGYGYTF. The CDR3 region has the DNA TGTGCCAGCAGCAGGACAGGGGGCTATGGCTACACCTTC.

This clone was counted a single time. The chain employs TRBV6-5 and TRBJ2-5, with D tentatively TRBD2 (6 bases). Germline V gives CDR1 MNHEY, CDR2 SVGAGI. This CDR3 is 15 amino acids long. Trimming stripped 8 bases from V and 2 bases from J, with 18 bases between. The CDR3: CASARGIGAQETQYF. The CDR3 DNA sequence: TGTGCCAGCGCGCGGGGAATTGGGGCACAAGAGACCCAGTACTTC.

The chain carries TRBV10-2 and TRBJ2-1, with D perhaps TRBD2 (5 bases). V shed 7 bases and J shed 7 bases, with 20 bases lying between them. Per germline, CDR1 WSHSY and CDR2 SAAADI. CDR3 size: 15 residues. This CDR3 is CASTNGSFPRNEQFF. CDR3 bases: TGCGCCAGCACAAATGGGAGTTTCCCGAGGAATGAGCAGTTCTTC.

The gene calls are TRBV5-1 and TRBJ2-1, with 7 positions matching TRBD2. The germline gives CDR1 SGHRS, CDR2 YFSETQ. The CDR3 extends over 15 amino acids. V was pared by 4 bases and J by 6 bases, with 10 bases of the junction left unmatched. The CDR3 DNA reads TGCGCCAGCAGCCAAGGACTAGAAAGGGGCAATGAGCAGTTCTTC. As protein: CASSQGLERGNEQFF.

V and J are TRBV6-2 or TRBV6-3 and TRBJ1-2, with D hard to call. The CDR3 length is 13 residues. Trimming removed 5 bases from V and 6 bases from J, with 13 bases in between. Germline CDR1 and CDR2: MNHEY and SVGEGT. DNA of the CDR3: TGTGCCAGCAGTCCCGTACTTGCCCATGGCTACACCTTC. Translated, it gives CASSPVLAHGYTF.

CDR3 amino acids: CATSRDRDRVNYGYTF. In nucleotides, the CDR3 is TGTGCCACCAGCAGAGATCGGGACAGGGTTAACTATGGCTACACCTTC. This chain uses TRBV15 with TRBJ1-2, with 9 bases fitting TRBD1. Germline values: CDR1 LNHNV, CDR2 YYDKDF (reference sequence). The CDR3 is 16 amino acids. V lost 0 bases to trimming and J lost 1 base; unmatched junction nucleotides: 3.

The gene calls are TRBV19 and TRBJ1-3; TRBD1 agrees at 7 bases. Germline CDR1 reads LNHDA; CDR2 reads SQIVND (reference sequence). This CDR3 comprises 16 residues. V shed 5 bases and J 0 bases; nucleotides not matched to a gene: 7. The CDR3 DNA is TGTGCCAGTAGTCCCCGGGACAGAAACTCTGGAAACACCATATATTTT. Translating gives CASSPRDRNSGNTIYF.

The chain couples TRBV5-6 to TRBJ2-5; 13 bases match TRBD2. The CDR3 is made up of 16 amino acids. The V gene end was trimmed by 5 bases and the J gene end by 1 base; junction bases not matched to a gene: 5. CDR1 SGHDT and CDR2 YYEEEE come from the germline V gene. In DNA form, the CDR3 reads TGTGCCAGCAGATCCACTAGCGGGGGGGTCCAAGAGACCCAGTACTTC. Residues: CASRSTSGGVQETQYF.

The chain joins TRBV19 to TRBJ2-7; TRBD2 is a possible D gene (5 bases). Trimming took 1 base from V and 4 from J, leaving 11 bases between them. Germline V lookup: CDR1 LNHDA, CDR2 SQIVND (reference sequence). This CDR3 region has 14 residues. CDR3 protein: CASSIAGGLYEQYF. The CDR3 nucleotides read TGTGCCAGTAGTATAGCAGGAGGCCTATACGAGCAGTACTTC.